These T cell receptor beta chains were read from a single sample in a study of T-cell reconstitution after alpha-beta-depleted transplantation in children. TCRdb re-analysed the PCR reads in MiXCR, keeping a single row per CDR3 protein. Seen here are 700,000 to 850,000 distinct CDR3 sequences, around 15% observed once, and the top ten hold approximately 5%. The input for sequencing was PBMCs, mostly from graft donor cells, taken 360 days after TCRalphabeta/CD19-depleted stem cell transplant. These TCRs come from a male patient younger than 18 who had a stem cell transplant for acute lymphoblastic leukemia, so the T cells may come from the graft donor. CDR3s include the opening cysteine and the closing phenylalanine or tryptophan. The order of the fields is CDR3 protein, CDR3 DNA, clone size, CDR3 length, D gene, J gene, V gene. A D gene is named only where the DNA matches it firmly. Rows give clone size only sometimes, using once, few, many, or a class for an expanded clone.

CDR3 protein: CASSLDGRPLAGGLLYEQYF
CDR3 DNA: TGCGCCAGCAGCTTGGACGGAAGGCCTCTAGCGGGAGGGTTGCTATACGAGCAGTACTTC
clone size: few
CDR3 length: 20
D gene: TRBD2
J gene: TRBJ2-7
V gene: TRBV5-1

CDR3 protein: CASSLLTSGRRVEQFF
CDR3 DNA: TGCGCCAGCAGCTTGTTGACTAGCGGGAGGAGGGTTGAGCAGTTCTTC
clone size: .
CDR3 length: 16
D gene: TRBD2
J gene: TRBJ2-1
V gene: TRBV5-1

CDR3 protein: CASSVAGFYGYTF
CDR3 DNA: TGTGCCAGCAGTGTGGCTGGATTCTATGGCTACACCTTC
clone size: few
CDR3 length: 13
D gene: .
J gene: TRBJ1-2
V gene: TRBV27

CDR3 protein: CASSQEAHWEPSSYNEQFF
CDR3 DNA: TGTGCCAGCAGCCAAGAGGCCCATTGGGAGCCTAGCTCCTACAATGAGCAGTTCTTC
clone size: .
CDR3 length: 19
D gene: .
J gene: TRBJ2-1
V gene: TRBV3-1

CDR3 protein: CASRAGKGNTGELFF
CDR3 DNA: TGTGCCAGCAGGGCGGGGAAGGGTAACACCGGGGAGCTGTTTTTT
clone size: many
CDR3 length: 15
D gene: .
J gene: TRBJ2-2
V gene: TRBV12-3/TRBV12-4

CDR3 protein: CASSSTGPTEAFF
CDR3 DNA: TGTGCCAGCAGTTCGACCGGACCGACTGAAGCTTTCTTT
clone size: many
CDR3 length: 13
D gene: .
J gene: TRBJ1-1
V gene: TRBV6-5

CDR3 protein: CASSFASGASSYEQYF
CDR3 DNA: TGTGCCAGCAGCTTTGCTAGCGGGGCCAGCTCCTACGAGCAGTACTTC
clone size: few
CDR3 length: 16
D gene: TRBD2
J gene: TRBJ2-7
V gene: TRBV7-9

CDR3 protein: CASSFRTGFAYEQYF
CDR3 DNA: TGCGCCAGCAGCTTCCGGACAGGGTTCGCCTACGAGCAGTACTTC
clone size: .
CDR3 length: 15
D gene: TRBD1
J gene: TRBJ2-7
V gene: TRBV5-1

CDR3 protein: CASSLKVLRARDVARGYTF
CDR3 DNA: TGTGCCAGCAGTTTAAAGGTGCTGCGAGCGAGGGATGTCGCCCGTGGCTACACCTTC
clone size: .
CDR3 length: 19
D gene: .
J gene: TRBJ1-2
V gene: TRBV27

CDR3 protein: CASSVSGSPHNEQFF
CDR3 DNA: TGTGCCAGCAGCGTAAGCGGGAGTCCCCACAATGAGCAGTTCTTC
clone size: .
CDR3 length: 15
D gene: TRBD2
J gene: TRBJ2-1
V gene: TRBV7-3

CDR3 protein: CSARGSGNNEQFF
CDR3 DNA: TGCAGTGCTAGAGGGAGCGGGAACAATGAGCAGTTCTTC
clone size: few
CDR3 length: 13
D gene: TRBD2
J gene: TRBJ2-1
V gene: TRBV20-1

CDR3 protein: CASHLTGRGNTEAFF
CDR3 DNA: TGTGCCAGCCATCTCACAGGGAGGGGGAACACTGAAGCTTTCTTT
clone size: few
CDR3 length: 15
D gene: .
J gene: TRBJ1-1
V gene: TRBV12-3/TRBV12-4

CDR3 protein: CSGPRTSGRGGHEQFF
CDR3 DNA: TGCAGTGGCCCCCGGACTAGCGGGAGGGGGGGCCATGAGCAGTTCTTC
clone size: few
CDR3 length: 16
D gene: TRBD2
J gene: TRBJ2-1
V gene: TRBV20-1

CDR3 protein: CASSFLWEGEQFF
CDR3 DNA: TGTGCCAGCAGCTTTTTATGGGAGGGGGAGCAGTTCTTC
clone size: .
CDR3 length: 13
D gene: TRBD2
J gene: TRBJ2-1
V gene: TRBV7-3

CDR3 protein: CASSLPLAGTFYEQYF
CDR3 DNA: TGTGCCAGCAGCCTGCCTTTAGCGGGGACCTTCTACGAGCAGTACTTC
clone size: .
CDR3 length: 16
D gene: TRBD2
J gene: TRBJ2-7
V gene: TRBV7-6

CDR3 protein: CASSLLTPADTQYF
CDR3 DNA: TGTGCCAGCAGTTTGCTCACGCCGGCAGATACGCAGTATTTT
clone size: .
CDR3 length: 14
D gene: .
J gene: TRBJ2-3
V gene: TRBV27

CDR3 protein: CASSPPDFQQYF
CDR3 DNA: TGTGCCAGCAGCCCCCCGGACTTTCAGCAGTATTTT
clone size: few
CDR3 length: 12
D gene: .
J gene: TRBJ2-3
V gene: TRBV7-9

CDR3 protein: CAIRVAGTDTQYF
CDR3 DNA: TGTGCCATCCGGGTAGCGGGCACAGATACGCAGTATTTT
clone size: .
CDR3 length: 13
D gene: .
J gene: TRBJ2-3
V gene: TRBV6-1

CDR3 protein: CASSLRRLSQGGNTIYF
CDR3 DNA: TGTGCCAGCAGCCTACGCCGACTCTCCCAGGGAGGAAACACCATATATTTT
clone size: .
CDR3 length: 17
D gene: .
J gene: TRBJ1-3
V gene: TRBV7-9

CDR3 protein: CASSSIAGFATDTQYF
CDR3 DNA: TGCGCCAGCAGCTCGATAGCGGGATTCGCCACAGATACGCAGTATTTT
clone size: .
CDR3 length: 16
D gene: TRBD2
J gene: TRBJ2-3
V gene: TRBV5-1

CDR3 protein: CASSQDRGAVEQYF
CDR3 DNA: TGTGCCAGCAGCCAAGACAGGGGGGCTGTCGAGCAGTACTTC
clone size: many
CDR3 length: 14
D gene: .
J gene: TRBJ2-7
V gene: TRBV3-1

CDR3 protein: CSANQGGTEAFF
CDR3 DNA: TGCAGTGCCAACCAGGGAGGCACTGAAGCTTTCTTT
clone size: many
CDR3 length: 12
D gene: .
J gene: TRBJ1-1
V gene: TRBV20-1

CDR3 protein: CASRRGELAIEQYF
CDR3 DNA: TGTGCCAGCAGGAGGGGGGAACTAGCCATCGAGCAGTACTTC
clone size: .
CDR3 length: 14
D gene: .
J gene: TRBJ2-7
V gene: TRBV6-2/TRBV6-3

CDR3 protein: CSVEDDRGAYEQYF
CDR3 DNA: TGCAGCGTTGAGGATGACAGGGGGGCCTACGAGCAGTACTTC
clone size: .
CDR3 length: 14
D gene: TRBD1
J gene: TRBJ2-7
V gene: TRBV29-1

CDR3 protein: CSAISLRDRGSPLHF
CDR3 DNA: TGCAGTGCTATCTCACTCCGGGACAGGGGTTCACCCCTCCACTTT
clone size: .
CDR3 length: 15
D gene: TRBD1
J gene: TRBJ1-6
V gene: TRBV20-1

CDR3 protein: CSARDFPAETQYF
CDR3 DNA: TGCAGCGCTCGGGACTTCCCGGCTGAGACCCAGTACTTC
clone size: .
CDR3 length: 13
D gene: .
J gene: TRBJ2-5
V gene: TRBV29-1

CDR3 protein: CASRGLAGGPTRGTDTQYF
CDR3 DNA: TGTGCCAGCAGAGGACTAGCGGGAGGGCCGACTCGAGGTACAGATACGCAGTATTTT
clone size: few
CDR3 length: 19
D gene: TRBD2
J gene: TRBJ2-3
V gene: TRBV12-3/TRBV12-4

CDR3 protein: CASKLVVTQYNEQFF
CDR3 DNA: TGTGCCAGCAAGTTAGTGGTCACTCAATACAATGAGCAGTTCTTC
clone size: few
CDR3 length: 15
D gene: .
J gene: TRBJ2-1
V gene: TRBV12-3/TRBV12-4

CDR3 protein: CASSQDSPLVAGAYEQYF
CDR3 DNA: TGTGCCAGCAGCCAAGACTCCCCCTTGGTAGCGGGGGCCTACGAGCAGTACTTC
clone size: many
CDR3 length: 18
D gene: TRBD2
J gene: TRBJ2-7
V gene: TRBV3-1

CDR3 protein: CASTRDIGYTEAFF
CDR3 DNA: TGTGCCAGCACGAGGGACATTGGGTACACTGAAGCTTTCTTT
clone size: .
CDR3 length: 14
D gene: .
J gene: TRBJ1-1
V gene: TRBV2

CDR3 protein: CASSFGGGRSYEQYF
CDR3 DNA: TGTGCCAGCAGTTTTGGGGGGGGGAGGTCCTACGAGCAGTACTTC
clone size: many
CDR3 length: 15
D gene: TRBD2
J gene: TRBJ2-7
V gene: TRBV12-3/TRBV12-4

CDR3 protein: CASSQDRGRSSYEQYF
CDR3 DNA: TGTGCCAGCAGCCAAGATCGAGGACGGAGCTCCTACGAGCAGTACTTC
clone size: many
CDR3 length: 16
D gene: .
J gene: TRBJ2-7
V gene: TRBV4-2

CDR3 protein: CSARAGLNTEAFF
CDR3 DNA: TGCAGCGCGAGAGCAGGCTTGAACACTGAAGCTTTCTTT
clone size: few
CDR3 length: 13
D gene: .
J gene: TRBJ1-1
V gene: TRBV29-1

CDR3 protein: CASSYGTISEQFF
CDR3 DNA: TGTGCCAGCAGTTACGGGACAATAAGTGAGCAGTTCTTC
clone size: .
CDR3 length: 13
D gene: .
J gene: TRBJ2-1
V gene: TRBV6-6

CDR3 protein: CASSWAGDGYGYTF
CDR3 DNA: TGTGCCAGCAGTTGGGCAGGGGACGGCTATGGCTACACCTTC
clone size: few
CDR3 length: 14
D gene: .
J gene: TRBJ1-2
V gene: TRBV27

CDR3 protein: CSARISGRMETQYF
CDR3 DNA: TGCAGTGCTAGGATTAGCGGGAGAATGGAGACCCAGTACTTC
clone size: few
CDR3 length: 14
D gene: TRBD2
J gene: TRBJ2-5
V gene: TRBV20-1

CDR3 protein: CSAPDRGYNEQFF
CDR3 DNA: TGCAGTGCTCCCGACAGGGGCTACAATGAGCAGTTCTTC
clone size: few
CDR3 length: 13
D gene: TRBD1
J gene: TRBJ2-1
V gene: TRBV20-1

CDR3 protein: CAISDSGLAGNNEQFF
CDR3 DNA: TGTGCCATCAGTGACTCGGGACTAGCGGGGAACAATGAGCAGTTCTTC
clone size: few
CDR3 length: 16
D gene: TRBD2
J gene: TRBJ2-1
V gene: TRBV10-3

CDR3 protein: CASRPTSGNTGELFF
CDR3 DNA: TGTGCCAGCAGGCCCACTAGCGGGAACACCGGGGAGCTGTTTTTT
clone size: many
CDR3 length: 15
D gene: TRBD2
J gene: TRBJ2-2
V gene: TRBV9

CDR3 protein: CASSLDGQLGTGELFF
CDR3 DNA: TGCGCCAGCAGCTTGGATGGACAATTGGGAACCGGGGAGCTGTTTTTT
clone size: few
CDR3 length: 16
D gene: .
J gene: TRBJ2-2
V gene: TRBV5-1

CDR3 protein: CASSQDPATGGSYEQYF
CDR3 DNA: TGCGCCAGCAGCCAAGATCCAGCTACAGGGGGGTCCTACGAGCAGTACTTC
clone size: .
CDR3 length: 17
D gene: TRBD1
J gene: TRBJ2-7
V gene: TRBV4-1

CDR3 protein: CASSPSARKGITEAFF
CDR3 DNA: TGTGCCAGCAGCCCGTCGGCCCGGAAAGGGATCACTGAAGCTTTCTTT
clone size: many
CDR3 length: 16
D gene: .
J gene: TRBJ1-1
V gene: TRBV7-9

CDR3 protein: CASSYGGHGSMNTEAFF
CDR3 DNA: TGTGCCAGCAGTTACGGGGGACATGGCTCCATGAACACTGAAGCTTTCTTT
clone size: few
CDR3 length: 17
D gene: .
J gene: TRBJ1-1
V gene: TRBV12-3/TRBV12-4

CDR3 protein: CASRGLVDEQYF
CDR3 DNA: TGTGCCAGCAGGGGACTAGTCGACGAGCAGTACTTC
clone size: few
CDR3 length: 12
D gene: TRBD2
J gene: TRBJ2-7
V gene: TRBV2

CDR3 protein: CASSLGDRWIPQHF
CDR3 DNA: TGTGCCAGCAGCTTAGGGGACCGGTGGATCCCCCAGCATTTT
clone size: .
CDR3 length: 14
D gene: .
J gene: TRBJ1-5
V gene: TRBV7-9

CDR3 protein: CASSNYGARWSRSSYNEQFF
CDR3 DNA: TGTGCCAGTAGTAACTACGGTGCTAGATGGTCGCGGAGCTCCTACAATGAGCAGTTCTTC
clone size: once
CDR3 length: 20
D gene: .
J gene: TRBJ2-1
V gene: TRBV19

CDR3 protein: CASSLGAATKGYTF
CDR3 DNA: TGTGCCAGCAGCTTAGGAGCAGCGACGAAGGGCTACACCTTC
clone size: .
CDR3 length: 14
D gene: .
J gene: TRBJ1-2
V gene: TRBV7-9

CDR3 protein: CASSLSTGGDTQYF
CDR3 DNA: TGTGCCAGTAGTTTATCCACCGGTGGAGATACGCAGTATTTT
clone size: .
CDR3 length: 14
D gene: .
J gene: TRBJ2-3
V gene: TRBV19

CDR3 protein: CASSWGTAEGYEQFF
CDR3 DNA: TGTGCCAGCAGCTGGGGGACAGCGGAGGGTTATGAGCAGTTCTTC
clone size: few
CDR3 length: 15
D gene: .
J gene: TRBJ2-1
V gene: TRBV5-5

CDR3 protein: CSASKGSGSYEQYF
CDR3 DNA: TGCAGTGCTAGCAAGGGTAGCGGGAGCTACGAGCAGTACTTC
clone size: few
CDR3 length: 14
D gene: TRBD2
J gene: TRBJ2-7
V gene: TRBV20-1

CDR3 protein: CASSPPLIGQGHTEAFF
CDR3 DNA: TGTGCCAGCAGTCCCCCTCTTATTGGACAGGGGCACACTGAAGCTTTCTTT
clone size: few
CDR3 length: 17
D gene: TRBD1
J gene: TRBJ1-1
V gene: TRBV12-3/TRBV12-4

CDR3 protein: CASSPLITSGRANTGELFF
CDR3 DNA: TGCGCCAGCAGCCCCCTTATAACTAGCGGGCGAGCGAACACCGGGGAGCTGTTTTTT
clone size: .
CDR3 length: 19
D gene: TRBD2
J gene: TRBJ2-2
V gene: TRBV4-1

CDR3 protein: CASSSRDRGREKLFF
CDR3 DNA: TGTGCCAGTAGTAGCCGGGACAGGGGGCGCGAAAAACTGTTTTTT
clone size: .
CDR3 length: 15
D gene: TRBD1
J gene: TRBJ1-4
V gene: TRBV19

CDR3 protein: CASSRRDRVGEQYF
CDR3 DNA: TGTGCCAGCAGCAGGCGGGACAGGGTAGGCGAGCAGTACTTC
clone size: .
CDR3 length: 14
D gene: TRBD1
J gene: TRBJ2-7
V gene: TRBV9

CDR3 protein: CSARAPGLTYEQYF
CDR3 DNA: TGCAGTGCTAGAGCTCCGGGACTTACCTACGAGCAGTACTTC
clone size: .
CDR3 length: 14
D gene: .
J gene: TRBJ2-7
V gene: TRBV20-1

CDR3 protein: CASSFGGPTYEQYF
CDR3 DNA: TGTGCCAGCAGTTTCGGGGGGCCTACCTACGAGCAGTACTTC
clone size: many
CDR3 length: 14
D gene: .
J gene: TRBJ2-7
V gene: TRBV12-3/TRBV12-4

CDR3 protein: CASSTSGHSNQPQHF
CDR3 DNA: TGTGCCAGTAGTACATCCGGCCATAGCAATCAGCCCCAGCATTTT
clone size: .
CDR3 length: 15
D gene: .
J gene: TRBJ1-5
V gene: TRBV19

CDR3 protein: CASSFKDNEQFF
CDR3 DNA: TGTGCCAGCAGTTTCAAGGACAATGAGCAGTTCTTC
clone size: .
CDR3 length: 12
D gene: .
J gene: TRBJ2-1
V gene: TRBV12-3/TRBV12-4

CDR3 protein: CASSSKTGGQGSEAFF
CDR3 DNA: TGTGCCAGCAGCTCGAAGACAGGGGGCCAGGGGTCTGAAGCTTTCTTT
clone size: few
CDR3 length: 16
D gene: TRBD1
J gene: TRBJ1-1
V gene: TRBV7-9

CDR3 protein: CASSRHRDWSSYEQYF
CDR3 DNA: TGTGCCAGCAGCCGGCATCGCGACTGGTCCTCCTACGAGCAGTACTTC
clone size: .
CDR3 length: 16
D gene: .
J gene: TRBJ2-7
V gene: TRBV7-8